This T cell receptor beta chain is from a study of CD8 T cells in Susac syndrome. Random-hexamer reverse transcription was applied to roughly 0.5 to 1 ug RNA. TCRdb called the immunoSEQ multiplex PCR reads again in MiXCR, with one record for every CDR3 protein. The repertoire holds over 150,000 distinct CDR3 sequences, with approximately 94% as singletons. Germline V gene data show CDR1 as KGHDR and CDR2 as SFDVKD. This CDR3 spans 16 amino acids. The ends lost 4 bases at V and 2 bases at J; junction bases unmatched: 8. The rearrangement joins TRBV24-1 to TRBJ2-5; 8 nucleotides line up with TRBD1. The sequenced sample consisted of CD4+ T cells from PBMCs. The sequence was collected from a human donor with Susac syndrome. CDR3 coding DNA: TGTGCCACCAGTGACCCTGGACAGGGAAGACAAGAGACCCAGTACTTC. Its translation: CATSDPGQGRQETQYF.